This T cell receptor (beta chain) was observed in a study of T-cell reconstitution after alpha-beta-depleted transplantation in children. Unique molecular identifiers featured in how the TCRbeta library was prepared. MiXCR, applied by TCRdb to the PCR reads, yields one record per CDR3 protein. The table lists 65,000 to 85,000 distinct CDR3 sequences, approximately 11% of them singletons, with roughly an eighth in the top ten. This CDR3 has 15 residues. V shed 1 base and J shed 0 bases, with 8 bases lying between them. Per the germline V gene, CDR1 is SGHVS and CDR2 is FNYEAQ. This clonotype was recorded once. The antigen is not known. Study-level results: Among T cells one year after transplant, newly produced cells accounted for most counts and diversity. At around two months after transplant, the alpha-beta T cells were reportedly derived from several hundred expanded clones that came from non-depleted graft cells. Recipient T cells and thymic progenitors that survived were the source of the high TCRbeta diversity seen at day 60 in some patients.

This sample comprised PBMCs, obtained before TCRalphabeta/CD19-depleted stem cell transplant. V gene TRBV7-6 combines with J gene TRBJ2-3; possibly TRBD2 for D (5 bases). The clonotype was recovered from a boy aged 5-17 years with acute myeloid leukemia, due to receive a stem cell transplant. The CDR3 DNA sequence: TGTGCCAGCAGCTTAGGGACGGGGAGCACAGATACGCAGTATTTT. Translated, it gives CASSLGTGSTDTQYF.